The count of the clone carrying this TCR beta chain is one. The source of the sample is a study of sequential checkpoint blockade in melanoma. Overall study: Arm A got nivolumab then ipilimumab; arm B the reverse, 1:1. Both treatment sequences were followed by maintenance nivolumab.

Noted treatment: randomized to nivolumab then ipilimumab (arm A) or the reverse (arm B). Sorted cells were live CD3+CD8+, lacking CD19 and CD56, from PBMCs. The CDR3 consists of 13 residues. CDR1 is SQVTM and CDR2 is ANQGSEA in the germline V gene. Unmatched junction bases numbered 3, after V lost 5 bases and J lost 0 bases. Produced via immunoSEQ multiplex PCR; TCRdb's table is partial and in-frame only. The sample comprises over 25,000 clones, approximately 80% of which are singletons, and approximately 12% rests with the top ten. The receptor's source is a human donor with melanoma. The sample was CD8+ T cells sorted from blood (inferred from file names), taken from a patient given nivolumab and ipilimumab in sequence. V usage is TRBV29-1 and J usage is TRBJ1-1; 7 nucleotides match TRBD1. The chain's CDR3 is CSVPGTVNTEAFF. Here the CDR3 DNA reads TGCAGCGTTCCCGGGACAGTGAACACTGAAGCTTTCTTT.